Detailed here is one T cell receptor (beta chain). The sample is drawn from a study of T cell responses to AZD1222 COVID-19 vaccine. With V trimmed by 5 bases and J by 4 bases, 0 bases remained unmatched. The CDR3 has 13 residues. TCRdb's table, derived via immunoSEQ multiplex PCR, lists solely in-frame clones and lacks some. Here the sample spans 95,000 to 150,000 clones, approximately 90% being singletons. Sequenced material: peripheral blood, taken on day 0 of AZD1222 vaccination. The gene calls are TRBV12-3 or TRBV12-4 and TRBJ1-5; 9 bases line up with TRBD1. The clonotype was recovered from an adult in good health. CDR3 sequence reads: CASSGTGNQPQHF. The CDR3 DNA sequence: TGTGCCAGCAGTGGGACAGGGAATCAGCCCCAGCATTTT.